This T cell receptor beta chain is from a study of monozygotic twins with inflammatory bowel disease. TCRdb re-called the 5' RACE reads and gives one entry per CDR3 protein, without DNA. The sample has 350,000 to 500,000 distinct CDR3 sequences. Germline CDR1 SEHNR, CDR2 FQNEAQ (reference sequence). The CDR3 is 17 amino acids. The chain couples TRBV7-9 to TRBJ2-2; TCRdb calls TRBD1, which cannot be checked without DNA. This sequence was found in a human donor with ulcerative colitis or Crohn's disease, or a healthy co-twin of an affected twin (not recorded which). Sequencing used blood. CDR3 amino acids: CASSPLWGGANTGELFF.